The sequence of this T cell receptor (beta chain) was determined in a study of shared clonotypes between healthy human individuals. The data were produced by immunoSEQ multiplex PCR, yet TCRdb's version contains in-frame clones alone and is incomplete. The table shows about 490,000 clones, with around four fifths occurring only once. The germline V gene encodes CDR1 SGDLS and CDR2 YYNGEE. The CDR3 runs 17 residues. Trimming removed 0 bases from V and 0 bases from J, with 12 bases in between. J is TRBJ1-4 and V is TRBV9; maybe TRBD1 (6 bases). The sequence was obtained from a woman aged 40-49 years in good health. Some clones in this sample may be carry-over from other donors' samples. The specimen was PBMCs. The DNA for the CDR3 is TGTGCCAGCAGCGTAGGCAAAGGGGGAACAACTAATGAAAAACTGTTTTTT. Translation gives CASSVGKGGTTNEKLFF.